This paragraph reports one T cell receptor (beta chain). This sample was taken from a study of blood T cell repertoires in COVID-19. In the study overall: Both acute and convalescent COVID-19 samples were obtained from the United States, Italy and Spain. Sample material is recorded as cDNA or gDNA derived from T cells, B-cell-depleted T cells, or PBMCs.

Participants' own reports of clinical history determined their cohort assignment. Per the original methods: Researchers report that nucleated cell counts were estimated from reference gene primer amplification. Clones were sequenced by immunoSEQ multiplex PCR, and TCRdb holds only the in-frame ones, with some missing. D and trimming come from the DNA, and the V and J calls and clone size come from that table. The sample shows 150,000 to 200,000 clones, about 90% of them seen only once. Deletions cut 0 bases from V and 4 bases from J, with 10 bases between. CDR1 SGHNT and CDR2 YYREEE come from the germline V gene (reference sequence). The CDR3 loop spans 14 amino acids.

Sequenced material: PBMCs or T cells enriched from blood (not recorded which). The J gene is TRBJ2-5, the V gene TRBV5-4, with a weak D call TRBD2 (6 bases). This clonotype was obtained from a human donor with acute COVID-19. The donor label of this sample is uncertain. CDR3 protein: CASSLGGGGETQYF. The CDR3 DNA is TGTGCCAGCAGCTTGGGTGGGGGAGGAGAGACCCAGTACTTC.